The 17 T cell receptor beta chains below all came from one sample that was sequenced in a study of blood T cells in healthy people across ages. For the second PCR, which ran for about 6 to 11 cycles, a sample-barcoded 5' primer and a J-beta primer mix were used. One entry per CDR3 protein, called by TCRdb with MiXCR from the 5' RACE reads. The table has about a million distinct CDR3 sequences, roughly 50% seen once. The sample was blood. All receptors derive from a woman in her sixties in good health.

In this sample, this clonotype turned up a few times. This chain connects TRBV5-6 to TRBJ2-7; D ambiguous. Trimming pared 6 bases from V and 5 bases from J, leaving 6 bases between. This CDR3 is 10 amino acids long. In germline, CDR1 is SGHDT, CDR2 YYEEEE. The CDR3 DNA reads TGTGCCAGCAAATCCCACGAGCAGTACTTC. Protein sequence: CASKSHEQYF.

At least ten counts were recorded for this clonotype. A junction end diverges from the germline sequence, so it may reflect a read error. This rearrangement joins TRBV12-3 or TRBV12-4 to TRBJ2-7, with TRBD2 matching 11 bases. The CDR3 contains 14 residues. Here the CDR3 reads CASSPGLAVYEQYF. The DNA for the CDR3 is TGCGCCAGCAGCCCGGGACTAGCGGTCTACGAGCAGTACTTC.

The gene calls are TRBV6-2 or TRBV6-3 and TRBJ2-1, with D perhaps matching TRBD2 (6 bases). CDR3 length equals 16 residues. Trimming left V 3 bases short and J 5 bases short, with 17 bases between. Germline CDR1 MNHEY, CDR2 SVGEGT. Written as DNA, the CDR3 is TGTGCCAGCAGTTATTGGAAGGGACTGGCGCACAATGAGCAGTTCTTC. Encoded protein: CASSYWKGLAHNEQFF.

This clonotype was detected only a few times. The genes are TRBV29-1 and TRBJ2-3, with 7 bases that match TRBD1. J was trimmed by 4 bases and V by 5 bases; bases with no gene match: 9. Germline CDR1 is SQVTM and CDR2 is ANQGSEA. The CDR3 totals 14 residues. CDR3 sequence reads: CSVRDQGGPDTQYF. CDR3 nucleotides: TGCAGCGTTCGTGACCAAGGGGGCCCAGATACGCAGTATTTT.

This chain uses TRBV6-5 with TRBJ2-5; weak D call: TRBD1 (6 bases). The J call is doubtful: the DNA matches TRBJ2-7 better. Germline assignment: CDR1 MNHEY and CDR2 SVGAGI. This CDR3 has 16 residues. The CDR3 spells CASSPRQDSSYYEQYF. CDR3 DNA: TGTGCCAGCAGCCCAAGACAGGATAGCTCCTACTACGAGCAGTACTTC.

The chain uses TRBV20-1 and TRBJ2-5; the D gene is possibly TRBD1 (6 bases). The end of the DNA is better explained by TRBJ2-7, so the J call may be wrong. CDR3 length equals 12 residues. The germline CDR1 and CDR2 sequences are DFQATT and SNEGSKA (reference sequence). The CDR3 DNA reads as TGCAGTGCTAGAAAACAGGGTGGCGAGCAGTACTTC. Translating it yields CSARKQGGEQYF.

The genes are TRBV13 and TRBJ2-6; tentatively, D is TRBD1 (6 bases). This CDR3 contains 19 residues. Between the trimmed V and J ends, which lost 5 bases and 0 bases, there was a span of 20 bases. Germline CDR1 and CDR2: PRHDT and FYEKMQ (reference sequence). CDR3 amino acids: CASSLPLDRLSSGANVLTF. CDR3 bases: TGTGCCAGCAGCCTTCCTCTGGACAGACTATCCTCTGGGGCCAACGTCCTGACTTTC.

This clonotype was observed a few times. This chain joins TRBV27 and TRBJ2-1, with D possibly being TRBD2 (5 bases). CDR3 size: 15 residues. The V gene's germline CDR1 is MNHEY and CDR2 SMNVEV (reference sequence). The V gene lost 6 bases and the J gene lost 8 bases, with 20 bases spanning the gap. The CDR3 loop reads CASSQLDYLRDEQFF. The CDR3, as DNA: TGTGCCAGCAGCCAACTCGACTACTTACGCGATGAGCAGTTCTTC.

The rearrangement links TRBV5-1 to TRBJ2-7, with D possibly TRBD2 on 5 matching bases. Matching the DNA end better, TRBJ2-4 makes the J call doubtful. CDR3 length equals 14 residues. From germline, CDR1 is SGHRS and CDR2 YFSETQ. The CDR3 loop is CASAKNGMENIQYF. Here the CDR3 DNA reads TGCGCCAGCGCTAAGAACGGGATGGAAAACATTCAGTACTTC.

This clonotype showed up just once. The chain couples TRBV4-1 to TRBJ1-1; 11 bases are a match to TRBD1. There are 16 residues in the CDR3. The V segment lost 4 bases and the J segment 5 bases; nucleotides outside the gene matches: 9. CDR1 and CDR2 (germline): MGHRA, YSYEKL. The CDR3 nucleotides read TGCGCCAGCAGCCTCGCGTCCGGGACAGGGGGTACTGAAGCTTTCTTT. This sequence encodes CASSLASGTGGTEAFF.

The chain joins TRBV2 to TRBJ2-6; D unresolved. The V end was cut by 8 bases, the J end by 1 base, with 18 bases between. Germline V gene lookup returns CDR1 SNHLY and CDR2 FYNNEI. The CDR3 runs 17 residues. The CDR3 region is CASGFRIWVSGANVLTF. As DNA, the CDR3 is TGTGCCAGCGGGTTCAGAATCTGGGTTTCTGGGGCCAACGTCCTGACTTTC.

The rearrangement uses TRBV9 and TRBJ1-2, with D maybe TRBD1 (5 bases). This CDR3 is 13 amino acids long. Trimming removed 0 bases at V and 4 bases at J, with 7 bases between. Germline loops: CDR1 SGDLS, CDR2 YYNGEE. For the CDR3, the DNA is TGTGCCAGCAGCGTAGGACAGACCTATGGCTACACCTTC. Translation gives CASSVGQTYGYTF.

The genes are TRBV7-2 and TRBJ2-5; possible D gene TRBD1, 6 bases. Trimming stripped 6 bases from V and 5 bases from J, with 16 bases between. The length of the CDR3 is 14 residues. The V gene's germline CDR1 is SGHTA and CDR2 FQGNSA. Here the CDR3 DNA reads TGTGCCAGCAGTTCGCCCAGGGGTAGGGAGACCCAGTACTTC. It specifies CASSSPRGRETQYF.

This clonotype was detected only a few times. The CDR3 region is CASSYIAGDYQETQYF. Here the CDR3 DNA reads TGTGCCAGCAGTTATATAGCGGGAGACTACCAAGAGACCCAGTACTTC. The genes are TRBV6-2 or TRBV6-3 and TRBJ2-5; 9 bases are a match to TRBD2. With V trimmed by 3 bases and J by 0 bases, 5 bases remained unmatched. This CDR3 is built from 16 residues. Germline V gene sequence: CDR1 MNHEY, CDR2 SVGEGT.

In its sample, this clonotype was seen a few times. The gene calls are TRBV7-9 and TRBJ2-1; TRBD2 aligns across 9 bases. Germline assignment: CDR1 SEHNR and CDR2 FQNEAQ (reference sequence). CDR3 size: 15 residues. The V gene end was trimmed by 2 bases and the J gene end by 5 bases; junction bases not matched to a gene: 4. CDR3 bases: TGTGCCAGCAGCTTAACTAGCGGGTATCACAATGAGCAGTTCTTC. It translates to CASSLTSGYHNEQFF. Full variable domain (rest looked up from reference TRBV7-9 and TRBJ2-1): DTGVSQNPRHKITKRGQNVTFRCDPISEHNRLYWYRQTLGQGPEFLTYFQNEAQLEKSRLLSDRFSAERPKGSFSTLEIQRTEQGDSAMYLCASSLTSGYHNEQFFGPGTRLTVL.

This clonotype was detected a few times. The gene calls are TRBV7-2 and TRBJ1-1; tentative D call: TRBD1 (5 bases). Germline values: CDR1 SGHTA, CDR2 FQGNSA. The ends were cut back, 3 bases at V and 4 bases at J, with 12 bases in the middle. The CDR3 totals 14 residues. CDR3 residues: CASSLGRGGTEAFF. The CDR3 nucleotides read TGTGCCAGCAGCTTGGGGCGCGGGGGCACTGAAGCTTTCTTT.

V gene TRBV20-1 combines with J gene TRBJ2-7; 7 bases are shared with TRBD1. The junction had 12 bases not matched to a gene; V was cut back by 6 bases and J by 1 base. From germline, CDR1 is DFQATT and CDR2 SNEGSKA (reference sequence). The CDR3 loop spans 15 amino acids. CDR3: CSALPGTATSYEQYF. The DNA for the CDR3 is TGCAGTGCACTACCGGGGACAGCTACTTCCTACGAGCAGTACTTC.